This T cell receptor (beta chain) originates from a study of T cell responses to AZD1222 COVID-19 vaccine. V lost 0 bases, J lost 10 bases, and 15 bases lay in between. The CDR3 runs 14 residues. Per germline, CDR1 LGHNA and CDR2 YSLEER. Measured with immunoSEQ multiplex PCR; TCRdb has only the in-frame clones, and not every one. The sample has approximately 150,000 clones, about 92% seen once. Specimen: peripheral blood, collected on day 0 of AZD1222 vaccination. This clonotype was obtained from an adult in good health. The rearrangement uses TRBV4-3 and TRBJ1-1; the D is unclear. The CDR3 loop is CASSQDSGLLGAFF. The CDR3 DNA follows: TGCGCCAGCAGCCAAGATAGCGGGCTGTTGGGAGCTTTCTTT.